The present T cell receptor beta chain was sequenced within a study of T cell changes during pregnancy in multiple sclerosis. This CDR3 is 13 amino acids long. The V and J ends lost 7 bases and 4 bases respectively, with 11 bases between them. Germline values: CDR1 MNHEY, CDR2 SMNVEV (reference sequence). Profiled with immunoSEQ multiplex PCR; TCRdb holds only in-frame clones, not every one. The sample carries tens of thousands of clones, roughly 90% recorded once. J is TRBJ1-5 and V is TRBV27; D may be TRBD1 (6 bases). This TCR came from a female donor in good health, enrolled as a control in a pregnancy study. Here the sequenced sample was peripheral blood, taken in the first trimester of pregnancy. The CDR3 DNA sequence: TGTGCCAGCACACAGGGTCCGAATCAGCCCCAGCATTTT. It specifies CASTQGPNQPQHF.